What follows are 24 T cell receptor beta chains derived from one specimen sequenced in a study of blood T cell repertoires in COVID-19. Using immunoSEQ multiplex PCR, the repertoire was profiled, and TCRdb retains in-frame clones only, with some absent. The sample has roughly 70,000 clones, roughly 90% seen once; the top ten hold around 5%. The specimen was peripheral blood. The origin of the receptors is a woman aged 60-70 years with active COVID-19.

The chain links TRBV7-2 to TRBJ2-7; 13 bases agree with TRBD2. Germline V CDR1 and CDR2: SGHTA, FQGNSA. After removal of 3 bases from V and 2 bases from J, the junction contained 10 bases not matched to a gene. The CDR3 has 18 residues. CDR3 DNA sequence: TGTGCCAGCAGCTTCTCCCGGACTAGCGGGAGTTCTACCTACGAGCAGTACTTC. Translated: CASSFSRTSGSSTYEQYF.

V gene TRBV5-6 combines with J gene TRBJ1-1; D is perhaps TRBD1 (6 bases). CDR1 and CDR2 from the germline V gene are SGHDT and YYEEEE. The CDR3 is 13 residues long. V lost 1 base and J lost 4, with 8 bases in between. In DNA, the CDR3 is TGTGCCAGCAGCTTGTCAGGGGTCACTGAAGCTTTCTTT. This sequence encodes CASSLSGVTEAFF.

The rearrangement joins TRBV27 to TRBJ1-1; D not resolved. The CDR3 contains 13 residues. The V end was cut by 2 bases, the J end by 5 bases, with 9 bases between. Germline V lookup: CDR1 MNHEY, CDR2 SMNVEV (reference sequence). CDR3 nucleotides: TGTGCCAGCAGTTTAGCGGGTACTACTGAAGCTTTCTTT. Residues: CASSLAGTTEAFF.

The chain couples TRBV5-1 to TRBJ2-5; 14 positions agree with TRBD2. The CDR3 spans 15 residues. CDR1 is SGHRS, CDR2 YFSETQ, per germline. Trimming at V came to 0 bases and at J to 14 bases, leaving 9 bases not matched to a gene. The CDR3 DNA reads TGCGCCAGCAGCTTGGGGGGACTAGCGGGAGTAATTCGATACTTC. Translating it yields CASSLGGLAGVIRYF.

This clone showed up just once. The genes are TRBV11-2 and TRBJ2-5, with D possibly being TRBD2 (7 bases). Germline CDR1 reads SGHAT; CDR2 reads FQNNGV. V was clipped by 4 bases and J by 4 bases, with 19 bases between them. CDR3 size: 16 residues. In DNA, the CDR3 is TGTGCCAGCAGCTCCCCAAGGGGGGGGATAGGAGAGACCCAGTACTTC. This translates into CASSSPRGGIGETQYF. Using reference TRBV11-2 and TRBJ2-5 for the parts outside the CDR3, the full variable domain is EAGVAQSPRYKIIEKRQSVAFWCNPISGHATLYWYQQILGQGPKLLIQFQNNGVVDDSQLPKDRFSAERLKGVDSTLKIQPAKLEDSAVYLCASSSPRGGIGETQYFGPGTRLLVL.

The genes are TRBV4-1 and TRBJ1-5, with D perhaps TRBD1 (5 bases). Germline-derived CDR1 and CDR2 are MGHRA and YSYEKL. V lost 0 bases to trimming and J lost 8 bases, with 14 bases between them. This CDR3 is built from 15 residues. This CDR3 is CASSQDWQGGEPQHF. The DNA for the CDR3 is TGCGCCAGCAGCCAAGATTGGCAGGGCGGAGAGCCCCAGCATTTT.

V usage is TRBV28 and J usage is TRBJ2-7; 9 bases align to TRBD1. The CDR3 contains 14 residues. Germline V gene data show CDR1 as MDHEN and CDR2 as SYDVKM. The V gene end was trimmed by 5 bases and the J gene end by 12 bases; junction bases not matched to a gene: 14. DNA of the CDR3: TGTGCCAGCAGTACTGGGGGAACAGGGGGCTCGATGTACTTC. Amino acid sequence: CASSTGGTGGSMYF.

The rearrangement joins TRBV2 to TRBJ2-3; perhaps TRBD2 as D (6 bases). Germline assignment: CDR1 SNHLY and CDR2 FYNNEI. The CDR3 is 15 residues long. V lost 2 bases and J 7 bases, leaving 16 bases between the germline ends. This CDR3 reads CASSETPSVVNTQYF. Written as DNA, the CDR3 is TGTGCCAGCAGTGAAACTCCTAGCGTTGTCAATACGCAGTATTTT.

DNA of the CDR3: TGTGCCAGCAGCCAAGATCGGCGCAGGGGATTTGGCTACACCTTC. Translated, it gives CASSQDRRRGFGYTF. This chain uses TRBV3-1 (or the pseudogene TRBV3-2) with TRBJ1-2, with D perhaps matching TRBD1 (6 bases). The CDR3 totals 15 residues. Germline V CDR1 and CDR2: LGHDT, YNNKEL (reference sequence). V dropped 0 bases and J dropped 7 bases, with 15 bases sitting between them.

This sequence joins TRBV7-9 and TRBJ2-3, with D uncertain. The germline V gene has CDR1 SEHNR and CDR2 FQNEAQ (reference sequence). There are 15 residues in the CDR3. Deletions cut 4 bases from V and 5 bases from J, with 16 bases between. The CDR3 coding sequence is TGTGCCAGCAGCTCTCGGTTGTGGGCTGGAGATACGCAGTATTTT. Its protein product is CASSSRLWAGDTQYF.

V and J are TRBV5-1 and TRBJ1-1, with TRBD1 matching 9 bases. The germline V gene has CDR1 SGHRS and CDR2 YFSETQ. The CDR3 length is 15 residues. The V segment lost 1 base and the J segment 4 bases; nucleotides outside the gene matches: 5. DNA for the CDR3: TGCGCCAGCAGCTTGAGGACAGGGGCGTTCACTGAAGCTTTCTTT. It translates to CASSLRTGAFTEAFF.

This clone was counted a single time. The chain couples TRBV3-1 (or the pseudogene TRBV3-2) to TRBJ2-7; D is perhaps TRBD2 (7 bases). Trimming took off 8 bases at V and 1 base at J, with 15 bases between the two ends. Per the germline V gene, CDR1 is LGHDT and CDR2 is YNNKEL (reference sequence). The CDR3 length is 14 residues. This chain's CDR3 is CASGGGGRSYEQYF. The DNA of the CDR3 is TGTGCCAGCGGGGGGGGCGGTCGGTCCTACGAGCAGTACTTC.

The chain combines TRBV19 with TRBJ2-7, with D uncertain. V was cut by 7 bases and J by 2 bases, with 21 bases left in between. This CDR3 comprises 16 residues. CDR1 and CDR2 (germline): LNHDA, SQIVND (reference sequence). The CDR3 DNA is TGTGCCAGTACCCCACCGGTGGTAGCCGATCCCTACGAGCAGTACTTC. It specifies CASTPPVVADPYEQYF.

The chain is built from TRBV10-3 and TRBJ2-7; 7 positions agree with TRBD2. The CDR3 length is 15 residues. Germline CDR1 is ENHRY and CDR2 is SYGVKD. The CDR3 sequence: CATEGLAGNSYEQYF. CDR3 DNA: TGTGCTACCGAGGGATTAGCGGGTAACTCCTACGAGCAGTACTTC.

This clone was observed a single time. The rearrangement links TRBV12-3 or TRBV12-4 to TRBJ2-2; D ambiguous. Trimming removed 6 bases at V and 5 bases at J, with 10 bases between. This CDR3 is built from 13 residues. The DNA for the CDR3 is TGTGCCAGCAGCCGGAGTGATACCGGGGAGCTGTTTTTT. Translated, it gives CASSRSDTGELFF.

The rearrangement links TRBV5-1 to TRBJ2-1, with D hard to call. The CDR3 spans 15 residues. The germline gives CDR1 SGHRS, CDR2 YFSETQ. Trimming took off 0 bases at V and 2 bases at J, with 9 bases between the two ends. The CDR3 sequence: CASSLVAEAYNEQFF. The CDR3 DNA follows: TGCGCCAGCAGCTTGGTAGCCGAGGCCTACAATGAGCAGTTCTTC. The variable domain in full, completed from reference TRBV5-1 and TRBJ2-1, reads KAGVTQTPRYLIKTRGQQVTLSCSPISGHRSVSWYQQTPGQGLQFLFEYFSETQRNKGNFPGRFSGRQFSNSRSEMNVSTLELGDSALYLCASSLVAEAYNEQFFGPGTRLTVL.

This clone was detected only once. The chain joins TRBV5-1 to TRBJ1-4; D gene ambiguous. The germline V and J ends were trimmed by 0 bases and 1 base, with 7 bases remaining between them. Germline V gene sequence: CDR1 SGHRS, CDR2 YFSETQ. The CDR3 runs 15 residues. This CDR3 reads CASSLVSQTNEKLFF. The CDR3 nucleotides are TGCGCCAGCAGCTTGGTTTCACAAACTAATGAAAAACTGTTTTTT.

The V gene is TRBV5-1, the J gene TRBJ2-1; 10 bases line up with TRBD2. Germline V gives CDR1 SGHRS, CDR2 YFSETQ. Trimming at V came to 1 base and at J to 3 bases, leaving 1 base not matched to a gene. This CDR3 comprises 15 residues. CDR3 region: CASSLIAGGYNEQFF. As DNA, the CDR3 is TGCGCCAGCAGCTTGATAGCGGGAGGCTACAATGAGCAGTTCTTC.

CDR3 in amino acids: CASSTRVPSYNEQFF. CDR3 bases: TGTGCCAGTAGTACACGGGTCCCTTCCTACAATGAGCAGTTCTTC. The rearrangement links TRBV19 to TRBJ2-1; D is uncertain. Per the germline V gene, CDR1 is LNHDA and CDR2 is SQIVND (reference sequence). V lost 4 bases and J lost 1, with 11 bases in between. The CDR3 spans 15 residues. The complete variable domain, with remaining parts taken from reference TRBV19 and TRBJ2-1, reads DGGITQSPKYLFRKEGQNVTLSCEQNLNHDAMYWYRQDPGQGLRLIYYSQIVNDFQKGDIAEGYSVSREKKESFPLTVTSAQKNPTAFYLCASSTRVPSYNEQFFGPGTRLTVL.

The chain recombines TRBV6-5 with TRBJ2-7; TRBD2 matches 9 bases. With V trimmed by 5 bases and J by 4 bases, 6 bases remained unmatched. This CDR3 comprises 14 residues. The germline CDR1 and CDR2 sequences are MNHEY and SVGAGI. CDR3 loop: CASSPGTSQYEQYF. In DNA form, the CDR3 reads TGTGCCAGCAGTCCCGGGACTAGCCAGTACGAGCAGTACTTC.

V gene TRBV5-6 combines with J gene TRBJ2-7, with 9 positions matching TRBD1. This CDR3 contains 16 residues. Germline trimming cut 0 bases from V and 2 bases from J; bases unmatched to any gene: 6. CDR1 SGHDT and CDR2 YYEEEE come from the germline V gene. The CDR3 loop is CASSLGRTGEAYEQYF. In DNA form, the CDR3 reads TGTGCCAGCAGCTTGGGCAGGACAGGGGAGGCCTACGAGCAGTACTTC.

The chain carries TRBV4-1 and TRBJ2-7, with D possibly TRBD1 on 7 matching bases. The V end lost 1 base, the J end lost 3 bases, and 22 bases lay between the germline ends. From germline, CDR1 is MGHRA and CDR2 YSYEKL. The CDR3 is made up of 18 amino acids. CDR3 coding DNA: TGCGCCAGCAGCCAAGCCCAGGGGGGCGGCCGAGGAGACTACGAGCAGTACTTC. Translated, it gives CASSQAQGGGRGDYEQYF.

The rearrangement uses TRBV30 and TRBJ2-7; a possible D gene is TRBD2 (6 bases). Trimming removed 2 bases from V and 3 bases from J, with 17 bases in between. CDR1 and CDR2 (germline): GTSNPN, SVGIG (reference sequence). This CDR3 has 15 residues. The CDR3, as DNA: TGTGCCTGGAGTTTCGGGGGAGTTGATTTCTACGAGCAGTACTTC. Translating gives CAWSFGGVDFYEQYF.

The chain employs TRBV5-6 and TRBJ2-6; 9 nucleotides align to TRBD2. This CDR3 comprises 17 residues. J lost 4 bases, V lost 1 base, and 6 bases had no gene match. The germline V gene encodes CDR1 SGHDT and CDR2 YYEEEE. This chain's CDR3 is CASSLTSGRAGANVLTF. The CDR3 DNA is TGTGCCAGCAGCTTGACTAGCGGGCGGGCCGGGGCCAACGTCCTGACTTTC.